Sequencing of this TCR beta chain was carried out in a study of T cell responses to AZD1222 COVID-19 vaccine. Study background: Second doses were pooled across both intervals (about 4 or about 12 weeks).

Concerning this clone: As yet, its antigen is unknown.

Study results and caveats: Seropositivity was recorded at baseline in only a handful of AZD1222 recipients.

The assay was immunoSEQ multiplex PCR, and TCRdb's table has in-frame clones only and misses some. In the table there are over 70,000 clones, less than 85% of which are singletons. CDR1 is GTSNPN, CDR2 SVGIG, per germline (reference sequence). The CDR3 contains 14 residues. J was trimmed by 2 bases and V by 5 bases; bases with no gene match: 5. The material sequenced was peripheral blood, taken on day 0 of AZD1222 vaccination. This sequence was found in an adult in good health. V usage is TRBV30 and J usage is TRBJ1-5; TRBD1 matches 8 bases. CDR3 bases: TGTGCCTGGGCCGGACAGGGAGGCAATCAGCCCCAGCATTTT. Protein product: CAWAGQGGNQPQHF.